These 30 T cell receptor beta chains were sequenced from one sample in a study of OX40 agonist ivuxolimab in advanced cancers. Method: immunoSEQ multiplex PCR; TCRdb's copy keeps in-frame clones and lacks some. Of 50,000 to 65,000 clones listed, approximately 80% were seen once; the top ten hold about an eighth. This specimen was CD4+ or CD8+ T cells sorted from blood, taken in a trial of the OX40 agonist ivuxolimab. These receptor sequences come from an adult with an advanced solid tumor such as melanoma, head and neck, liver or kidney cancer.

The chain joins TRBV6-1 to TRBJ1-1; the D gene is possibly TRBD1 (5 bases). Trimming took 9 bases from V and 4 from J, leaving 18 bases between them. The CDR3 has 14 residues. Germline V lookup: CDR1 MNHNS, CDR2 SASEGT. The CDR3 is CASLAGRVATEAFF. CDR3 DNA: TGTGCCAGTTTGGCGGGCAGGGTGGCCACTGAAGCTTTCTTT.

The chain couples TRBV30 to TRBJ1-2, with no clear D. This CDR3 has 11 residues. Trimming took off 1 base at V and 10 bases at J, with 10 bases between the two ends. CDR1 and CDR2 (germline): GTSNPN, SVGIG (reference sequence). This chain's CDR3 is CAWSDLRIYTF. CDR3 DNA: TGTGCCTGGAGTGATTTGAGGATCTACACCTTC.

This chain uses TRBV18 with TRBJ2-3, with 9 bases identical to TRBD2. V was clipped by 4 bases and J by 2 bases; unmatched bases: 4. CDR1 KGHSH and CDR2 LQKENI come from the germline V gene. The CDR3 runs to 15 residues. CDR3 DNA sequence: TGTGCCAGCTCACTATCTAGCGGGAACACAGATACGCAGTATTTT. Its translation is CASSLSSGNTDTQYF. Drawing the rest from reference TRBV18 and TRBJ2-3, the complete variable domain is NAGVMQNPRHLVRRRGQEARLRCSPMKGHSHVYWYRQLPEEGLKFMVYLQKENIIDESGMPKERFSAEFPKEGPSILRIQQVVRGDSAAYFCASSLSSGNTDTQYFGPGTRLTVL.

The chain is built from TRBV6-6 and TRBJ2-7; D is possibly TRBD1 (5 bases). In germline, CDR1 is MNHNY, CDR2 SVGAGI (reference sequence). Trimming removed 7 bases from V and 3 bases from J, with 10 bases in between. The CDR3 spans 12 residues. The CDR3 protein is CASIRAHYEQYF. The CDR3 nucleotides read TGTGCCAGCATCAGGGCCCACTACGAGCAGTACTTC.

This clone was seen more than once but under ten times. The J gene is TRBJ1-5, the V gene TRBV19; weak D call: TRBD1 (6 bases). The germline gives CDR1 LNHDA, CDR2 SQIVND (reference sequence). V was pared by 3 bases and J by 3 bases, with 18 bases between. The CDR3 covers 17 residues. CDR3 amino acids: CASSILSGGQHNQPQHF. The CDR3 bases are TGTGCCAGTAGTATCCTCTCGGGGGGGCAGCACAATCAGCCCCAGCATTTT.

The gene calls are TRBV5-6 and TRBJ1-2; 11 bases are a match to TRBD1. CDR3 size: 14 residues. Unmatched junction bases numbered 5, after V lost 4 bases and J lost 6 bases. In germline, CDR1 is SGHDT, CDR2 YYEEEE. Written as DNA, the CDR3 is TGTGCCAGCAGCCCGGACAGGGGGCTGGATGGCTACACCTTC. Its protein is CASSPDRGLDGYTF.

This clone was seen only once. In DNA, the CDR3 is TGTGCCAGCAGCTTGGCCGCCGCTGAAAAACTGTTTTTT. This translates into CASSLAAAEKLFF. The genes are TRBV5-4 and TRBJ1-4, with D uncertain. CDR3 size: 13 residues. Per the germline V gene, CDR1 is SGHNT and CDR2 is YYREEE (reference sequence). V lost 0 bases and J lost 7, with 7 bases in between.

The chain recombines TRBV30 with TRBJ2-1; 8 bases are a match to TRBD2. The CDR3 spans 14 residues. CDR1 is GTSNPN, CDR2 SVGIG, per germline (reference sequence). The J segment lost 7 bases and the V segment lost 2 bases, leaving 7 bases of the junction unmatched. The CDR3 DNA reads TGTGCCTGGAGTAGCCAGCGGGAGTTTAATGAGCAGTTCTTC. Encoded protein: CAWSSQREFNEQFF.

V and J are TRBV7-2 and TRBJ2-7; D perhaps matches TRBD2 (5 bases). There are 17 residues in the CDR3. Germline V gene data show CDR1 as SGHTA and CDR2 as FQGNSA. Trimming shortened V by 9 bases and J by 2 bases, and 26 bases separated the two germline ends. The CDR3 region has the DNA TGTGCCAGACGACCCTCCCATAATGCGACGGAGGCCTACGAGCAGTACGTC. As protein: CARRPSHNATEAYEQYV.

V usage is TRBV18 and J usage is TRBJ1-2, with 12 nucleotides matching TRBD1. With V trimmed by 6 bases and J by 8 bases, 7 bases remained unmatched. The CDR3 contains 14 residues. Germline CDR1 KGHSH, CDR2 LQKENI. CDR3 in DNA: TGTGCCAGCTCGCGGGACAGGGGGCAGTCGGGCTACACCTTC. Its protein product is CASSRDRGQSGYTF.

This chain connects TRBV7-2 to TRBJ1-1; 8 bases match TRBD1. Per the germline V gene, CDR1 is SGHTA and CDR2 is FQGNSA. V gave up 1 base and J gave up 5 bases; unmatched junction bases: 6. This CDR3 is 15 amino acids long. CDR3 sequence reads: CASSLGGQGLTEAFF. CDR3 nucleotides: TGTGCCAGCAGCTTAGGCGGACAGGGCCTTACTGAAGCTTTCTTT.

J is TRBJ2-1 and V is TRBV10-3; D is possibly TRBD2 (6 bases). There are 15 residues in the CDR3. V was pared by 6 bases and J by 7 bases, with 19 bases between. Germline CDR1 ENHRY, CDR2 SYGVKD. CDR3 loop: CAISDYEGAGNEQFF. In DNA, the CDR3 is TGTGCCATCAGCGACTACGAAGGGGCGGGGAATGAGCAGTTCTTC.

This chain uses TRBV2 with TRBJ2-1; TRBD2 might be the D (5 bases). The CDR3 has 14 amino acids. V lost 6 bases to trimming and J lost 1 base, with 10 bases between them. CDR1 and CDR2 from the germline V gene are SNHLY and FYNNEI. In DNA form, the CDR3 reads TGTGCCAGCAGCCAACTAGTATCCTACAATGAGCAGTTCTTC. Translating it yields CASSQLVSYNEQFF.

Here the CDR3 reads CASSLYGGHSSGANVLTF. The CDR3, as DNA: TGTGCCAGCAGTTTATATGGAGGGCATAGCTCTGGGGCCAACGTCCTGACTTTC. The rearrangement links TRBV27 to TRBJ2-6; D is possibly TRBD2 (6 bases). Germline V CDR1 and CDR2: MNHEY, SMNVEV (reference sequence). The CDR3 length is 18 residues. V gave up 1 base and J gave up 0 bases, with 13 bases separating them.

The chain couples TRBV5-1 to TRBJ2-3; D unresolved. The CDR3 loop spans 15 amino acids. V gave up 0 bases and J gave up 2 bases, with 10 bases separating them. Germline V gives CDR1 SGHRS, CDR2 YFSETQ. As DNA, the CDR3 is TGCGCCAGCAGCTTGGCCTCGCCGCTCACAGATACGCAGTATTTT. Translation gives CASSLASPLTDTQYF. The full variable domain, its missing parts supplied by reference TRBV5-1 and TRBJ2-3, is KAGVTQTPRYLIKTRGQQVTLSCSPISGHRSVSWYQQTPGQGLQFLFEYFSETQRNKGNFPGRFSGRQFSNSRSEMNVSTLELGDSALYLCASSLASPLTDTQYFGPGTRLTVL.

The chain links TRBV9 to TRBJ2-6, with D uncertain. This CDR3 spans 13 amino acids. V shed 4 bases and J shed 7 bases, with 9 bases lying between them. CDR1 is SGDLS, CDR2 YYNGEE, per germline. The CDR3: CASSQLGANVLTF. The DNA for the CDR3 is TGTGCCAGCAGCCAACTGGGAGCCAACGTCCTGACTTTC. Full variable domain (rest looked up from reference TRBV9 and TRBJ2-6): DSGVTQTPKHLITATGQRVTLRCSPRSGDLSVYWYQQSLDQGLQFLIQYYNGEERAKGNILERFSAQQFPDLHSELNLSSLELGDSALYFCASSQLGANVLTFGAGSRLTVL.

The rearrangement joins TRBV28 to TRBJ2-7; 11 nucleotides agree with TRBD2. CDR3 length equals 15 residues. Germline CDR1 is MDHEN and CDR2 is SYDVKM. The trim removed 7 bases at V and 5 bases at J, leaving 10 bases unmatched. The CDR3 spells CASTKGSGGAHEQYV. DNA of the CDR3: TGTGCCAGCACCAAGGGTAGCGGGGGGGCCCACGAGCAGTACGTC.

In DNA form, the CDR3 reads TGTGCCAGCAGCCGAGGAGGAGGGACTGAAGCTTTCTTT. Translated, it gives CASSRGGGTEAFF. The chain carries TRBV11-3 and TRBJ1-1; no clear D. The germline V and J ends were trimmed by 5 bases and 5 bases, with 12 bases remaining between them. From germline, CDR1 is SGHNT and CDR2 YENEEA. The CDR3 totals 13 residues.

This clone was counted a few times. The CDR3 reads CASSEVLGTFF. Here the CDR3 DNA reads TGTGCCAGCAGTGAAGTGTTGGGTACTTTCTTT. The chain employs TRBV2 and TRBJ1-1; D ambiguous. Germline CDR1 is SNHLY and CDR2 is FYNNEI. The CDR3 is made up of 11 amino acids. The ends were cut back, 1 base at V and 12 bases at J, with 9 bases in the middle. Together with reference TRBV2 and TRBJ1-1, the CDR3 gives the full variable domain: EPEVTQTPSHQVTQMGQEVILRCVPISNHLYFYWYRQILGQKVEFLVSFYNNEISEKSEIFDDQFSVERPDGSNFTLKIRSTKLEDSAMYFCASSEVLGTFFGQGTRLTVV.

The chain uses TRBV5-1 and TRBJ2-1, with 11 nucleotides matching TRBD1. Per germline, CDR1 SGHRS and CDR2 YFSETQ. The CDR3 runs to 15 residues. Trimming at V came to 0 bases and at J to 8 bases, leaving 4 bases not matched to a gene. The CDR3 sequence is CASSLGDRGLDEQFF. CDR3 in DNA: TGCGCCAGCAGCTTGGGGGACAGGGGGTTAGATGAGCAGTTCTTC.

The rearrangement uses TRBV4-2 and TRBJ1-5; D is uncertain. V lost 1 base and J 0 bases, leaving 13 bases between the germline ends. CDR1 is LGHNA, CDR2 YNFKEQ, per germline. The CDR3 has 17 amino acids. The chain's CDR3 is CASSQVLFGNSNQPQHF. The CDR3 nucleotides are TGTGCCAGCAGCCAAGTACTCTTCGGCAATAGCAATCAGCCCCAGCATTTT.

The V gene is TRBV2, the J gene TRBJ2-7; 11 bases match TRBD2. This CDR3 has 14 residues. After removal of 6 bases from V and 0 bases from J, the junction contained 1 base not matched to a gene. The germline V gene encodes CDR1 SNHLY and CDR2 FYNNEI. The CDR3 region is CASRLAGASYEQYF. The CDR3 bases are TGTGCCAGCAGACTAGCGGGGGCCTCCTACGAGCAGTACTTC.

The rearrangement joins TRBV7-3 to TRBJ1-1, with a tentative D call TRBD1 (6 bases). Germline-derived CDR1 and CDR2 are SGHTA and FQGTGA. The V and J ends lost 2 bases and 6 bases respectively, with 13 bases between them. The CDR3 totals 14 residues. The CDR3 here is CASSLSQGSSEAFF. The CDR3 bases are TGTGCCAGCAGCTTATCCCAGGGGAGCTCTGAAGCTTTCTTT.

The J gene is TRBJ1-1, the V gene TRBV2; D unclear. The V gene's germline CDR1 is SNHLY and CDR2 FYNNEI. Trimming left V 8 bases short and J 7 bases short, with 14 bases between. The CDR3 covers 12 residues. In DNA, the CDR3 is TGTGCCAGCGGGGAAATCGCATTTGAAGCTTTCTTT. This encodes CASGEIAFEAFF.

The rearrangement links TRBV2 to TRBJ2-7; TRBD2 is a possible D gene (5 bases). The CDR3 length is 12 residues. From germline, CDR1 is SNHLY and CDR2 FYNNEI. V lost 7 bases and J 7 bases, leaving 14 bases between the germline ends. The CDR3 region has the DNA TGTGCCAGCAACGAAGGTGAGGGAGAGCAGTACGTC. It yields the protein CASNEGEGEQYV.

CDR3 loop: CASTGGLGNEQFF. DNA of the CDR3: TGTGCCAGCACTGGGGGGTTAGGGAATGAGCAGTTCTTC. This rearrangement joins TRBV2 to TRBJ2-1; D is possibly TRBD2 (6 bases). Germline-derived CDR1 and CDR2 are SNHLY and FYNNEI. With 7 bases removed from V and 7 bases from J, the gap between germline ends came to 14 bases. The length of the CDR3 is 13 residues.

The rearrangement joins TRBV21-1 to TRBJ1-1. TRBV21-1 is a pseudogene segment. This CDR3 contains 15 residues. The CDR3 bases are TGTGCCAGCAGCAAATGGGGGGCACTCGGGACTGAAGCTTTCTTT. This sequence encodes CASSKWGALGTEAFF.

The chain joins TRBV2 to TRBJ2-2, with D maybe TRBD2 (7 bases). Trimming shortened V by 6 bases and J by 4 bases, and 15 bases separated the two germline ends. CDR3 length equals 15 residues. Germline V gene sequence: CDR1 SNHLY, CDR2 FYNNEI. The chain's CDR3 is CASRGGASGTGELFF. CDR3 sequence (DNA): TGTGCCAGCAGAGGGGGGGCGTCGGGCACCGGGGAGCTGTTTTTT. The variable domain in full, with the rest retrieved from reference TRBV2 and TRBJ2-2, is EPEVTQTPSHQVTQMGQEVILRCVPISNHLYFYWYRQILGQKVEFLVSFYNNEISEKSEIFDDQFSVERPDGSNFTLKIRSTKLEDSAMYFCASRGGASGTGELFFGEGSRLTVL.

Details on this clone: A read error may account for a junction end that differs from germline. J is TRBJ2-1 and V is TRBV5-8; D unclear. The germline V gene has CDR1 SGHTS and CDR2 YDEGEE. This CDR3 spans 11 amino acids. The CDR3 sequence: CASSFGLTHLF. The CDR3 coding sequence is TGTGCCAGCAGCTTCGGCTTGACCCACCTCTTC.

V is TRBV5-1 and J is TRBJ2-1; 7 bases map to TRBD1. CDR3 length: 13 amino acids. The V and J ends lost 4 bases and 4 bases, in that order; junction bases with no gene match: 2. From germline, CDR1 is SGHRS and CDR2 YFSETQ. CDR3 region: CASSPTGYNEQFF. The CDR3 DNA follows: TGCGCCAGCAGCCCGACAGGGTACAATGAGCAGTTCTTC. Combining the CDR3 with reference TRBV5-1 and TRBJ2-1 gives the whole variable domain KAGVTQTPRYLIKTRGQQVTLSCSPISGHRSVSWYQQTPGQGLQFLFEYFSETQRNKGNFPGRFSGRQFSNSRSEMNVSTLELGDSALYLCASSPTGYNEQFFGPGTRLTVL.